This entry lists 14 T cell receptor beta chains sequenced from one sample in a study of stem cell transplantation in POMP-related autoinflammatory disease. Sequencing used immunoSEQ multiplex PCR; TCRdb keeps in-frame clones, though not all of them. Among roughly 68,000 clones listed, approximately 91% were seen once. Sequenced material: CD4+ T cells from PBMCs, taken after stem cell transplantation. The receptor source for this set is a human patient with POMP-related autoinflammation and immune dysregulation (PRAID). Certain T cells may be donor cells from the graft.

The chain combines TRBV5-1 with TRBJ2-5, with a tentative D call TRBD2 (5 bases). V lost 0 bases and J 1 base, leaving 10 bases between the germline ends. Germline assignment: CDR1 SGHRS and CDR2 YFSETQ. The CDR3 runs 15 residues. CDR3 residues: CASSLGGRVQETQYF. The CDR3 region has the DNA TGCGCCAGCAGCTTGGGTGGGCGGGTCCAAGAGACCCAGTACTTC.

The count of this clone is one. The genes are TRBV7-9 and TRBJ1-1; D perhaps matches TRBD1 (5 bases). This CDR3 contains 11 residues. The germline V and J ends were trimmed by 3 bases and 8 bases, with 7 bases remaining between them. The germline V gene encodes CDR1 SEHNR and CDR2 FQNEAQ (reference sequence). The DNA for the CDR3 is TGTGCCAGCAGCTTCGGGACGGAAGCTTTCTTT. The encoded protein is CASSFGTEAFF.

This clone was counted a single time. This rearrangement joins TRBV6-1 to TRBJ2-7, with 8 bases aligning to TRBD1. The germline V gene encodes CDR1 MNHNS and CDR2 SASEGT. J was trimmed by 7 bases and V by 0 bases; bases with no gene match: 8. The CDR3 contains 15 residues. The DNA for the CDR3 is TGTGCCAGCAGTGAAGCGAGGCAGGGGGCGGGGGAGCAGTACTTC. Translation gives CASSEARQGAGEQYF.

The V call is TRBV28, the J call TRBJ2-7, with a tentative D call TRBD2 (6 bases). This CDR3 region has 12 residues. Germline loops: CDR1 MDHEN, CDR2 SYDVKM. Trimming removed 1 base at V and 6 bases at J, with 7 bases between. Here the CDR3 reads CASSLLGGEQYV. Written as DNA, the CDR3 is TGTGCCAGCAGTTTATTGGGGGGCGAGCAGTACGTC.

J is TRBJ2-7 and V is TRBV15, with 8 bases identical to TRBD1. Germline-derived CDR1 and CDR2 are LNHNV and YYDKDF (reference sequence). The CDR3 is 14 amino acids. Germline trimming cut 4 bases from V and 2 bases from J; bases unmatched to any gene: 4. The CDR3 DNA is TGTGCCACCAGCAAAGACAGGGGCCCCTACGAGCAGTACTTC. It specifies CATSKDRGPYEQYF.

The chain joins TRBV5-8 to TRBJ2-2, with 7 bases aligning to TRBD2. The CDR3 covers 15 residues. The V gene end was trimmed by 3 bases and the J gene end by 4 bases; junction bases not matched to a gene: 6. Germline CDR1 SGHTS, CDR2 YDEGEE. The CDR3: CASSWGGFLTGELFF. CDR3 coding DNA: TGTGCCAGCAGCTGGGGGGGTTTTCTCACCGGGGAGCTGTTTTTT.

The chain links TRBV5-8 to TRBJ2-1; TRBD2 might be the D (7 bases). V was trimmed by 4 bases and J by 7 bases, leaving 18 bases between them. This CDR3 comprises 15 residues. Germline V CDR1 and CDR2: SGHTS, YDEGEE. CDR3 loop: CASSLGAGEGNEQFF. In DNA form, the CDR3 reads TGTGCCAGCAGCCTAGGCGCAGGGGAGGGGAATGAGCAGTTCTTC.

This chain connects TRBV3-1 (or the pseudogene TRBV3-2) to TRBJ2-3; the D is unclear. Trimming took off 5 bases at V and 5 bases at J, with 14 bases between the two ends. The CDR3 is made up of 14 amino acids. Germline lookup yields CDR1 LGHDT and CDR2 YNNKEL (reference sequence). The CDR3 DNA sequence: TGTGCCAGCAGCGTACGGTCTGACGTAGATACGCAGTATTTT. Encoded protein: CASSVRSDVDTQYF.

This clone was detected a few times. V is TRBV19 and J is TRBJ2-5, with D tentatively TRBD1 (6 bases). The CDR3 has 15 amino acids. Germline V gene data show CDR1 as LNHDA and CDR2 as SQIVND (reference sequence). V was clipped by 6 bases and J by 1 base, with 15 bases between them. The CDR3 DNA is TGTGCCAGTAGGCAAGACTGGACAGCCCAAGAGACCCAGTACTTC. It is translated as CASRQDWTAQETQYF.

This rearrangement joins TRBV9 to TRBJ2-5, with TRBD2 as a possible D gene (5 bases). The CDR3 sequence is 15 residues long. V gave up 0 bases and J gave up 5 bases, with 14 bases separating them. CDR1 is SGDLS and CDR2 is YYNGEE in the germline V gene. CDR3 sequence: CASSVGGRTRETQYF. For the CDR3, the DNA is TGTGCCAGCAGCGTAGGAGGGCGGACCAGGGAGACCCAGTACTTC.

The gene calls are TRBV7-2 and TRBJ1-2, with D possibly matching TRBD1 (5 bases). CDR1 is SGHTA, CDR2 FQGNSA, per germline. V lost 5 bases, J lost 8 bases, and 21 bases lay in between. The CDR3 extends over 15 amino acids. CDR3 sequence (DNA): TGTGCCAGCAGCCACCGGGTAGATGAGTACAGGGGCTACACCTTC. Translating it yields CASSHRVDEYRGYTF.

V gene TRBV5-1 combines with J gene TRBJ2-3; 9 bases line up with TRBD2. The CDR3 runs to 17 residues. Germline-derived CDR1 and CDR2 are SGHRS and YFSETQ. The trim removed 4 bases at V and 5 bases at J, leaving 14 bases unmatched. DNA of the CDR3: TGCGCCAGCAGCCCAGTTCCGGGCGGGAGGGCCGTAGATACGCAGTATTTT. Translating it yields CASSPVPGGRAVDTQYF.

V is TRBV20-1 and J is TRBJ2-3; D may be TRBD2 (6 bases). The CDR3 contains 12 residues. With 3 bases removed from V and 4 bases from J, the gap between germline ends came to 8 bases. Germline CDR1 is DFQATT and CDR2 is SNEGSKA (reference sequence). For the CDR3, the DNA is TGCAGTGCTAGTGTAGCGGCAGATACGCAGTATTTT. Translated, it gives CSASVAADTQYF.

V is TRBV25-1 and J is TRBJ1-6; the match to TRBD1 covers 11 bases. CDR3 length: 16 residues. The trim removed 6 bases at V and 3 bases at J, leaving 4 bases unmatched. Germline lookup yields CDR1 MGHDK and CDR2 SYGVNS. The CDR3 DNA follows: TGTGCCAGCAGACTCGGGACAGGGGGCTATAATTCACCCCTCCACTTT. Amino acids: CASRLGTGGYNSPLHF.